Listed here are 10 T cell receptor beta chains from one sample, sequenced in a study of shared clonotypes between healthy human individuals. Method: immunoSEQ multiplex PCR; TCRdb's copy keeps in-frame clones and lacks some. The data hold roughly 100,000 clones, with 65% to 75% observed a single time. Sequenced input: memory CD8+ T cells sorted from blood. This sample's subset: CD45RO+ cells pooled with CCR7-negative TemRA cells. These receptors were collected from a young woman in good health.

In this sample, this clone turned up a few times. The chain is built from TRBV5-6 and TRBJ1-1, with 7 nucleotides matching TRBD1. The CDR3 has 19 residues. Per the germline V gene, CDR1 is SGHDT and CDR2 is YYEEEE. Trimming removed 0 bases from V and 1 base from J; junction bases left unmatched: 15. As DNA, the CDR3 is TGTGCCAGCAGCTTGGCCCGTTATAGGGGGCCAAGGGAGAACACTGAAGCTTTCTTT. Translating gives CASSLARYRGPRENTEAFF.

The CDR3 coding sequence is TGTGCCAGCACGCCAACCTCAGGGAGCTCCTACGAGCAGTACTTC. Protein sequence: CASTPTSGSSYEQYF. The chain links TRBV7-9 to TRBJ2-7; D is perhaps TRBD1 or TRBD2 (5 bases each). This CDR3 spans 15 amino acids. V lost 7 bases and J lost 0, with 16 bases in between. Germline V CDR1 and CDR2: SEHNR, FQNEAQ (reference sequence).

Remarks on this clone: The junction does not match germline at one end; this may be a read error. V is TRBV7-7 and J is TRBJ2-1; D remains unclear. The germline gives CDR1 SSHAT, CDR2 FNYEAQ (reference sequence). The CDR3 length is 14 residues. The chain's CDR3 is CATSPVGGCNEQFF. The CDR3 coding sequence is TGTGCCACCAGCCCGGTAGGCGGATGCAATGAGCAGTTCTTC.

This clone was observed many times. This sequence joins TRBV4-1 and TRBJ2-7, with D possibly TRBD1 on 5 matching bases. V lost 0 bases and J 1 base, leaving 13 bases between the germline ends. CDR1 is MGHRA and CDR2 is YSYEKL in the germline V gene. The CDR3 has 16 amino acids. The CDR3: CASSQETGNPSYEQYF. DNA of the CDR3: TGCGCCAGCAGCCAAGAAACAGGAAACCCGTCCTACGAGCAGTACTTC.

The chain combines TRBV29-1 with TRBJ1-2; D not resolved. Trimming cost V 1 base and J 8 bases, with 11 bases left between them. CDR1 and CDR2 (germline): SQVTM, ANQGSEA. The CDR3 loop spans 12 amino acids. In DNA form, the CDR3 reads TGCAGCGTTGAAGGCTTCCACCGGGGCTACACCTTC. Protein sequence: CSVEGFHRGYTF.

J is TRBJ1-2 and V is TRBV7-9; D is perhaps TRBD1 (5 bases). V lost 6 bases to trimming and J lost 6 bases, with 14 bases between them. The CDR3 totals 13 residues. Germline V lookup: CDR1 SEHNR, CDR2 FQNEAQ (reference sequence). Here the CDR3 DNA reads TGTGCCAGCAGTTTGTCTCGGGGGAATGGCTACACCTTC. Translation: CASSLSRGNGYTF.

The rearrangement uses TRBV28 and TRBJ2-7, with D perhaps TRBD2 (6 bases). In germline, CDR1 is MDHEN, CDR2 SYDVKM. The CDR3 covers 14 residues. Trimming removed 6 bases at V and 3 bases at J, with 15 bases between. The CDR3 is CASSRGTSDYEQYF. The CDR3 nucleotides read TGTGCCAGCAGCCGCGGGACCTCAGACTACGAGCAGTACTTC.

This clone was detected only a few times. The chain has TRBV5-1 and TRBJ2-2; D gene unclear. Germline V lookup: CDR1 SGHRS, CDR2 YFSETQ. V was cut by 0 bases and J by 7 bases, with 7 bases left in between. The CDR3 spans 13 residues. The CDR3 sequence is CASSLEQFGELFF. CDR3 sequence (DNA): TGCGCCAGCAGCTTGGAGCAGTTCGGGGAGCTGTTTTTT.

This chain uses TRBV5-6 with TRBJ2-5; TRBD1 might be the D (6 bases). Between the trimmed V and J ends, which lost 5 bases and 2 bases, there was a span of 10 bases. This CDR3 is built from 13 residues. Germline CDR1 reads SGHDT; CDR2 reads YYEEEE. CDR3 sequence: CASRSDRQETQYF. The CDR3 DNA reads as TGTGCCAGCAGAAGTGACAGGCAAGAGACCCAGTACTTC.

This chain connects TRBV15 to TRBJ2-5, with D maybe TRBD1 (6 bases). V lost 6 bases and J lost 0, with 14 bases in between. This CDR3 has 15 amino acids. Germline V CDR1 and CDR2: LNHNV, YYDKDF (reference sequence). CDR3 residues: CATSERQVYQETQYF. The CDR3 nucleotides are TGTGCCACCAGTGAGAGACAGGTTTACCAAGAGACCCAGTACTTC.